Below, 24 T cell receptor beta chains from the same sample are listed, as sequenced in a study of blood T cell repertoires in COVID-19. The method was immunoSEQ multiplex PCR; TCRdb's version includes in-frame clones alone and lacks a portion of them. Of roughly 170,000 clones in the sample, approximately 86% were seen once. Input material: peripheral blood. These receptors were collected from a man between 35 and 55 years old with active or convalescent COVID-19.

The rearrangement uses TRBV28 and TRBJ2-6; possible D gene TRBD2, 5 bases. The CDR3 has 16 residues. Germline lookup yields CDR1 MDHEN and CDR2 SYDVKM. Trimming shortened V by 3 bases and J by 0 bases, and 9 bases separated the two germline ends. The CDR3 DNA reads as TGTGCCAGCAGTTTCACGGGGTTCTCTGGGGCCAACGTCCTGACTTTC. This sequence encodes CASSFTGFSGANVLTF. Based on the CDR3 plus reference TRBV28 and TRBJ2-6, the full variable domain is DVKVTQSSRYLVKRTGEKVFLECVQDMDHENMFWYRQDPGLGLRLIYFSYDVKMKEKGDIPEGYSVSREKKERFSLILESASTNQTSMYLCASSFTGFSGANVLTFGAGSRLTVL.

This clone was seen a single time. The V gene is TRBV18, the J gene TRBJ2-1, with D possibly TRBD1 on 6 matching bases. The V gene's germline CDR1 is KGHSH and CDR2 LQKENI. The CDR3 covers 14 residues. The ends were cut back, 3 bases at V and 3 bases at J, with 9 bases in the middle. The chain's CDR3 is CASSPDRVYNEQFF. The CDR3 DNA follows: TGTGCCAGCTCACCGGACAGAGTCTACAATGAGCAGTTCTTC.

The CDR3 spells CASSYGGAGEETQYF. For the CDR3, the DNA is TGTGCCAGCAGCTATGGGGGGGCGGGAGAAGAGACCCAGTACTTC. This chain joins TRBV6-2 or TRBV6-3 and TRBJ2-5; TRBD2 is a possible D gene (7 bases). The CDR3 extends over 15 amino acids. V shed 6 bases and J shed 3 bases, with 17 bases lying between them. Germline CDR1 and CDR2: MNHEY and SVGEGT.

The chain uses TRBV7-9 and TRBJ1-1, with D tentatively TRBD1 (5 bases). V lost 5 bases and J 2 bases, leaving 15 bases between the germline ends. CDR1 and CDR2 from the germline V gene are SEHNR and FQNEAQ (reference sequence). This CDR3 has 15 amino acids. DNA for the CDR3: TGTGCCAGCAGCCACAAAGGACAATCCAACACTGAAGCTTTCTTT. As protein: CASSHKGQSNTEAFF.

This clone was counted once. This chain's CDR3 is CASSARDRKNSPLHF. CDR3 DNA sequence: TGTGCCAGCAGCGCCCGGGACAGGAAAAATTCACCCCTCCACTTT. The chain combines TRBV9 with TRBJ1-6; 8 positions match TRBD1. This CDR3 is built from 15 residues. Germline lookup yields CDR1 SGDLS and CDR2 YYNGEE. Trimming cost V 3 bases and J 7 bases; bases outside gene matches: 6.

This rearrangement joins TRBV30 to TRBJ1-1; a weak D match, TRBD1 (5 bases). The CDR3 runs to 13 residues. CDR1 and CDR2 from the germline V gene are GTSNPN and SVGIG (reference sequence). V was pared by 2 bases and J by 4 bases, with 11 bases between. The CDR3 reads CAWSRGFGTEAFF. The CDR3 DNA reads as TGTGCCTGGAGTCGGGGGTTCGGCACTGAAGCTTTCTTT.

This clone was counted once. The chain combines TRBV28 with TRBJ2-7; D call uncertain. The CDR3 loop spans 12 amino acids. Germline CDR1 is MDHEN and CDR2 is SYDVKM. V was shortened by 7 bases and J by 3 bases, with 10 bases between the two germline ends. This CDR3 reads CASNAYGYEQYF. In nucleotides, the CDR3 is TGTGCCAGCAACGCGTATGGCTACGAGCAGTACTTC.

This clone has just a few counts. This chain uses TRBV3-1 (or the pseudogene TRBV3-2) with TRBJ2-4, with a weak D call TRBD1 (6 bases). This CDR3 spans 17 amino acids. In germline, CDR1 is LGHDT, CDR2 YNNKEL (reference sequence). V gave up 6 bases and J gave up 1 base, with 19 bases separating them. The CDR3 region is CASRPRNRAMAKNIQYF. The DNA for the CDR3 is TGTGCCAGCAGACCACGGAACAGGGCAATGGCCAAAAACATTCAGTACTTC.

The CDR3 protein is CASSLDMSQPQHF. CDR3 coding DNA: TGTGCCAGCAGCTTGGATATGAGTCAGCCCCAGCATTTT. The V call is TRBV5-8, the J call TRBJ1-5; D uncertain. This CDR3 has 13 amino acids. CDR1 is SGHTS, CDR2 YDEGEE, per germline. V lost 0 bases to trimming and J lost 6 bases, with 7 bases between them.

The chain couples TRBV6-5 to TRBJ2-3, with TRBD1 as a possible D gene (6 bases). From germline, CDR1 is MNHEY and CDR2 SVGAGI. The CDR3 spans 14 residues. The V and J ends lost 4 bases and 2 bases respectively, with 10 bases between them. The CDR3 sequence: CASSSQGLTDTQYF. The CDR3 DNA sequence: TGTGCCAGCAGTTCGCAGGGGCTCACAGATACGCAGTATTTT.

The chain couples TRBV7-3 to TRBJ2-7; weak D call: TRBD1 (6 bases). Trimming took off 5 bases at V and 1 base at J, with 12 bases between the two ends. Germline assignment: CDR1 SGHTA and CDR2 FQGTGA. The CDR3 totals 14 residues. CDR3 in DNA: TGTGCCAGCAGCGTTACCGGACAGTCCTACGAGCAGTACTTC. It translates to CASSVTGQSYEQYF.

V and J are TRBV30 and TRBJ1-6; D uncertain. V dropped 1 base and J dropped 8 bases, with 15 bases sitting between them. The CDR3 is 15 amino acids. Germline-derived CDR1 and CDR2 are GTSNPN and SVGIG (reference sequence). CDR3 loop: CAWSGRGLAHSPLHF. In nucleotides, the CDR3 is TGTGCCTGGAGTGGTCGGGGATTGGCTCATTCACCCCTCCACTTT.

The chain employs TRBV2 and TRBJ1-5; the D gene is possibly TRBD1 (6 bases). Germline lookup yields CDR1 SNHLY and CDR2 FYNNEI. V dropped 5 bases and J dropped 7 bases, with 18 bases sitting between them. This CDR3 has 15 amino acids. The CDR3 coding sequence is TGTGCCAGCAGTCCACAGGGAAAGGGTTACCAGCCCCAGCATTTT. Residues: CASSPQGKGYQPQHF.

The chain links TRBV28 to TRBJ1-2; 9 bases are shared with TRBD1. With 5 bases clipped from V and 13 bases from J, the junction kept 8 bases outside the gene matches. This CDR3 has 12 amino acids. CDR1 is MDHEN, CDR2 SYDVKM, per germline. CDR3 coding DNA: TGTGCCAGCAGTCCCCTACAGGGGGCGAGCACCTTC. Encoded protein: CASSPLQGASTF.

The V call is TRBV28, the J call TRBJ1-5, with no clear D. With 6 bases removed from V and 4 bases from J, the gap between germline ends came to 10 bases. The CDR3 contains 13 residues. Germline lookup yields CDR1 MDHEN and CDR2 SYDVKM. The CDR3: CASRGGGNQPQHF. The CDR3 coding sequence is TGTGCCAGCAGAGGAGGCGGGAATCAGCCCCAGCATTTT.

The V call is TRBV4-2, the J call TRBJ1-1; TRBD1 matches 8 bases. CDR1 LGHNA and CDR2 YNFKEQ come from the germline V gene. The CDR3 is made up of 14 amino acids. V lost 4 bases to trimming and J lost 4 bases; unmatched junction nucleotides: 5. CDR3: CASSLDRGLTEAFF. CDR3 bases: TGTGCCAGCAGCCTAGACAGGGGTCTCACTGAAGCTTTCTTT.

The V and J genes are TRBV13 and TRBJ2-1; a weak D match, TRBD2 (6 bases). Trimming cost V 1 base and J 10 bases, with 14 bases left between them. There are 14 residues in the CDR3. Per germline, CDR1 PRHDT and CDR2 FYEKMQ (reference sequence). The CDR3 region is CASSLELAKGEQFF. In DNA form, the CDR3 reads TGTGCCAGCAGCTTAGAACTAGCCAAGGGGGAGCAGTTCTTC.

The rearrangement links TRBV4-3 to TRBJ2-1, with TRBD2 as a possible D gene (5 bases). V lost 0 bases and J lost 5, with 11 bases in between. CDR1 and CDR2 (germline): LGHNA, YSLEER. The CDR3 runs to 15 residues. The DNA for the CDR3 is TGCGCCAGCAGCCAAGAAACCCGGACTGACAATGAGCAGTTCTTC. Amino acid sequence: CASSQETRTDNEQFF.

This clone was picked up a small number of times. This chain links TRBV27 with TRBJ1-1; D gene uncertain. The V end lost 7 bases, the J end lost 1 base, and 10 bases lay between the germline ends. The CDR3 runs 13 residues. The germline gives CDR1 MNHEY, CDR2 SMNVEV (reference sequence). CDR3 sequence reads: CASKRLGNTEAFF. The CDR3 DNA sequence: TGTGCCAGCAAAAGGCTAGGGAACACTGAAGCTTTCTTT.

The CDR3 sequence is CASSLVNGPGGYTF. CDR3 nucleotide sequence: TGCGCCAGCAGCTTGGTAAACGGACCGGGGGGCTACACCTTC. The chain uses TRBV5-1 and TRBJ1-2; D unresolved. Germline values: CDR1 SGHRS, CDR2 YFSETQ. The CDR3 has 14 residues. V dropped 0 bases and J dropped 8 bases, with 14 bases sitting between them.

CDR3 sequence reads: CASSSPTSTNEKLFF. DNA of the CDR3: TGTGCCAGCAGTTCCCCGACATCAACTAATGAAAAACTGTTTTTT. The V and J genes are TRBV28 and TRBJ1-4, with D unresolved. This CDR3 is built from 15 residues. Germline lookup yields CDR1 MDHEN and CDR2 SYDVKM. V shed 4 bases and J shed 0 bases, with 9 bases lying between them.

The chain couples TRBV13 to TRBJ2-5; 8 bases are a match to TRBD1. The V gene end was trimmed by 1 base and the J gene end by 3 bases; junction bases not matched to a gene: 10. CDR3 length equals 17 residues. Germline V gives CDR1 PRHDT, CDR2 FYEKMQ (reference sequence). The CDR3 region is CASSLVGPEQGEETQYF. For the CDR3, the DNA is TGTGCCAGCAGCTTAGTAGGTCCGGAACAGGGGGAAGAGACCCAGTACTTC.

J is TRBJ2-7 and V is TRBV19, with TRBD2 matching over 7 bases. V lost 6 bases, J lost 2 bases, and 10 bases stayed unmatched. In germline, CDR1 is LNHDA, CDR2 SQIVND (reference sequence). The CDR3 totals 15 residues. CDR3: CASSVMGGKPYEQYF. CDR3 nucleotides: TGTGCCAGTAGCGTGATGGGGGGGAAACCCTACGAGCAGTACTTC.

V gene TRBV7-9 combines with J gene TRBJ2-5; D perhaps matches TRBD2 (6 bases). V lost 5 bases, J lost 5 bases, and 21 bases lay in between. This CDR3 comprises 16 residues. Germline V lookup: CDR1 SEHNR, CDR2 FQNEAQ (reference sequence). CDR3 protein: CASSGPGGFFVETQYF. For the CDR3, the DNA is TGTGCCAGCAGCGGACCCGGAGGGTTTTTTGTGGAGACCCAGTACTTC.